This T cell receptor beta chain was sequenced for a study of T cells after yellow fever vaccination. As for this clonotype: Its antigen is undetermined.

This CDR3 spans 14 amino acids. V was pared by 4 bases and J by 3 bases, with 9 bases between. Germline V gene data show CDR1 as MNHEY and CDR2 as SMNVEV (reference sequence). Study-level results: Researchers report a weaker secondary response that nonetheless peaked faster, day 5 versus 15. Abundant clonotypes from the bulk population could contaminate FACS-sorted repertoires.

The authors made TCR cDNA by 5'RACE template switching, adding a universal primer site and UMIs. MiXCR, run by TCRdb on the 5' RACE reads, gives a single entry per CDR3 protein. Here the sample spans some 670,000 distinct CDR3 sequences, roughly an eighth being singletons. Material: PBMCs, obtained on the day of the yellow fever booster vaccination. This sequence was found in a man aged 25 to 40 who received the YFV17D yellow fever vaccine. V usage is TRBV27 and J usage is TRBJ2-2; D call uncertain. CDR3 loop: CASSYYPDTGELFF. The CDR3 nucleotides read TGTGCCAGCAGTTACTATCCGGACACCGGGGAGCTGTTTTTT.